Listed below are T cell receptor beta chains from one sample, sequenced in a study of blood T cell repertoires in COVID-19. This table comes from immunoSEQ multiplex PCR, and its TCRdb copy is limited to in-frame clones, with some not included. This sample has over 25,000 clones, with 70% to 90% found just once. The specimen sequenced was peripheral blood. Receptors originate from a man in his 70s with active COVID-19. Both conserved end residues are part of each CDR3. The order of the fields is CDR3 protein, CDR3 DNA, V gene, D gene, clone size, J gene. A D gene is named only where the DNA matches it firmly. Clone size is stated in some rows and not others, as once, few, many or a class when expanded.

CDR3: CASSPREETQYF; DNA: TGTGCCAGCAGCCCCCGAGAGGAGACCCAGTACTTC; V: TRBV7-2; D: NA; size: NA; J: TRBJ2-5
CDR3: CASSPDRGLYQPQHF; DNA: TGTGCCAGCAGTCCCGACAGGGGGCTGTATCAGCCCCAGCATTTT; V: TRBV2; D: TRBD1; size: few; J: TRBJ1-5
CDR3: CASSTRQGVSGELFF; DNA: TGTGCCAGCAGCACGCGACAGGGGGTGTCGGGGGAGCTGTTTTTT; V: TRBV7-3; D: TRBD1; size: NA; J: TRBJ2-2
CDR3: CASSQRTGGMNTEAFF; DNA: TGTGCCAGCAGTCAACGGACAGGGGGAATGAACACTGAAGCTTTCTTT; V: TRBV6-7; D: TRBD1; size: NA; J: TRBJ1-1
CDR3: CASSPGTGVTEAFF; DNA: TGTGCCAGCTCTCCCGGGACAGGGGTGACTGAAGCTTTCTTT; V: TRBV18; D: TRBD1; size: NA; J: TRBJ1-1
CDR3: CASSLTGSSTDTQYF; DNA: TGTGCCAGCAGCCTAACCGGGTCCTCCACAGATACGCAGTATTTT; V: TRBV3-1/TRBV3-2; D: NA; size: NA; J: TRBJ2-3
CDR3: CASSFVQGRETQYF; DNA: TGCGCCAGCAGCTTTGTACAGGGGAGAGAGACCCAGTACTTC; V: TRBV5-1; D: TRBD1; size: NA; J: TRBJ2-5
CDR3: CASSLDIGTDTQYF; DNA: TGTGCCAGCAGCTTAGACATTGGTACAGATACGCAGTATTTT; V: TRBV7-2; D: NA; size: NA; J: TRBJ2-3
CDR3: CASSYVTGLGEKLFF; DNA: TGTGCCAGCAGTTACGTGACAGGACTGGGCGAAAAACTGTTTTTT; V: TRBV6-5; D: NA; size: NA; J: TRBJ1-4
CDR3: CASSLSTGSNQPQHF; DNA: TGTGCCAGCAGCTTGTCTACAGGGTCCAATCAGCCCCAGCATTTT; V: TRBV7-2; D: NA; size: few; J: TRBJ1-5
CDR3: CASSLGGPDTGELFF; DNA: TGTGCCAGCAGCTTGGGAGGGCCCGACACCGGGGAGCTGTTTTTT; V: TRBV5-4; D: NA; size: NA; J: TRBJ2-2
CDR3: CAWTGLSNSPLHF; DNA: TGTGCCTGGACAGGGCTGTCGAATTCACCCCTCCACTTT; V: TRBV30; D: NA; size: few; J: TRBJ1-6
CDR3: CASRRDRADYGYTF; DNA: TGTGCCAGCAGAAGGGACAGGGCGGACTATGGCTACACCTTC; V: TRBV6-5; D: TRBD1; size: once; J: TRBJ1-2
CDR3: CASSLMGATDTQYF; DNA: TGTGCCAGCAGCTTAATGGGGGCAACAGATACGCAGTATTTT; V: TRBV7-3; D: NA; size: NA; J: TRBJ2-3
CDR3: CASSIRGQGISYEQYF; DNA: TGTGCCAGTAGTATTAGGGGACAGGGGATCTCCTACGAGCAGTACTTC; V: TRBV19; D: TRBD1; size: NA; J: TRBJ2-7
CDR3: CASSHPGKHNEQFF; DNA: TGCGCCAGCAGCCATCCGGGAAAACACAATGAGCAGTTCTTC; V: TRBV4-1; D: NA; size: NA; J: TRBJ2-1